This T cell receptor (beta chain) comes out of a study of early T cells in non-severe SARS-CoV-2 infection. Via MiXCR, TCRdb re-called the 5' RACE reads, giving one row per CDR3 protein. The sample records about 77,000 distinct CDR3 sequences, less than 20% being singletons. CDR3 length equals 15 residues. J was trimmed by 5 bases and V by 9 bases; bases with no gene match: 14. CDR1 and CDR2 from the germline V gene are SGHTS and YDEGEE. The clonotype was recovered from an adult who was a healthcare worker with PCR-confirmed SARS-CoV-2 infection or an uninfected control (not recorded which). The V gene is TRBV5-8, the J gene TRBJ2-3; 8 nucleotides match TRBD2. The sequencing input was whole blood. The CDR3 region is CATSNPGRAGDTQYF. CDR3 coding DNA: TGTGCCACTTCTAACCCCGGGAGGGCCGGAGATACGCAGTATTTT.